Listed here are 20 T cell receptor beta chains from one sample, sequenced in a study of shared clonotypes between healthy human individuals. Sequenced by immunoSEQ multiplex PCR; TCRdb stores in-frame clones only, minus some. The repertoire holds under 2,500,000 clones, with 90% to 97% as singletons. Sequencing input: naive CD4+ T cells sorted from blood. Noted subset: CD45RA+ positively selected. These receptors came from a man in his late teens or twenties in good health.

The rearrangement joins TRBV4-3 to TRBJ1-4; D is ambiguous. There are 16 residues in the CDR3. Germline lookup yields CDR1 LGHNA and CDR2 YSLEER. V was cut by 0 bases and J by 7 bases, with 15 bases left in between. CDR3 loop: CASSQESGWAGEKLFF. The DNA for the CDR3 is TGCGCCAGCAGCCAAGAGAGTGGTTGGGCAGGTGAAAAACTGTTTTTT.

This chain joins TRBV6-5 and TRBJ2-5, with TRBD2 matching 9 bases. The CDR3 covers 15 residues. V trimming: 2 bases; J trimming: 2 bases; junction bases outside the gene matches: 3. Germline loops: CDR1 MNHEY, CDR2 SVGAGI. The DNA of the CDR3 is TGTGCCAGCAGTTACAATAGCGGGGGACAAGAGACCCAGTACTTC. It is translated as CASSYNSGGQETQYF.

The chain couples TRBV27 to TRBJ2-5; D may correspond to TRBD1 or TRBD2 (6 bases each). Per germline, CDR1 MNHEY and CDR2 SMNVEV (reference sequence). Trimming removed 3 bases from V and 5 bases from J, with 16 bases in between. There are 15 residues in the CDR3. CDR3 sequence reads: CASSFSSGARETQYF. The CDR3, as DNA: TGTGCCAGCAGTTTCTCTTCGGGGGCGAGGGAGACCCAGTACTTC.

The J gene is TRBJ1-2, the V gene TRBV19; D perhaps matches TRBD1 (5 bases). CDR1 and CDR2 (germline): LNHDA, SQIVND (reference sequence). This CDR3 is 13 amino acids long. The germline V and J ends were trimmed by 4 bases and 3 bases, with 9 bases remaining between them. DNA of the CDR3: TGTGCCAGTAGTACAACAGGAGACTATGGCTACACCTTC. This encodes CASSTTGDYGYTF.

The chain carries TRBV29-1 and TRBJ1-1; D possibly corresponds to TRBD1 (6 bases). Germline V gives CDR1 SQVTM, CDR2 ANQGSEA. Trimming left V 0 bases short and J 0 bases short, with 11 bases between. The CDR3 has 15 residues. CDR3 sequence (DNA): TGCAGCGTTGAAGATAGGGGGGGGTTGAACACTGAAGCTTTCTTT. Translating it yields CSVEDRGGLNTEAFF.

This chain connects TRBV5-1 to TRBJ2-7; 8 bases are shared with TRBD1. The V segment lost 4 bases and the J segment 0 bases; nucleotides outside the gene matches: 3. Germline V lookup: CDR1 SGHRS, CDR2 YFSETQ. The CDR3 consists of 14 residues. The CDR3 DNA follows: TGCGCCAGCAGCGGACAGGGATTCTCCTACGAGCAGTACTTC. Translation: CASSGQGFSYEQYF.

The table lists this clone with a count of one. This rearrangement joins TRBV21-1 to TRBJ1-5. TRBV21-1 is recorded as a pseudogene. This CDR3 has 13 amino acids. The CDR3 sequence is CASSKKVSQPQHF. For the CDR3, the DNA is TGTGCCAGCAGCAAGAAGGTCTCCCAGCCCCAGCATTTT.

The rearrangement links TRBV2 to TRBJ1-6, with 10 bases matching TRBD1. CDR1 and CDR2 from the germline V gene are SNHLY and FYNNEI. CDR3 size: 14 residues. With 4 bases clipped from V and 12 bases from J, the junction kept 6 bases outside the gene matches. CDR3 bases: TGTGCCAGCAGTGGACAGGGGGCTGTTATACCCCTCCACTTT. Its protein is CASSGQGAVIPLHF.

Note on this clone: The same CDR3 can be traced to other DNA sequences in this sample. CDR3 region: CASSLEYQPQHF. The CDR3 DNA reads TGTGCCAGCAGTTTAGAGTACCAGCCCCAGCATTTT. The chain combines TRBV28 with TRBJ1-5; D is unresolved. The CDR3 consists of 12 residues. Germline V gene sequence: CDR1 MDHEN, CDR2 SYDVKM. The V end was cut by 2 bases, the J end by 7 bases, with 6 bases between.

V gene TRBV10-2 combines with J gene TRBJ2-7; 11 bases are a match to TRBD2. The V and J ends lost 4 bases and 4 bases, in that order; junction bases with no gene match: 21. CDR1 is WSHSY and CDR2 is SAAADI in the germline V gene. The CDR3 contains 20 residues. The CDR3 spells CASSGALGVTGTSGLYEQYF. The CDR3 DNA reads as TGCGCCAGCAGTGGGGCATTAGGGGTGACCGGGACTAGCGGATTGTACGAGCAGTACTTC.

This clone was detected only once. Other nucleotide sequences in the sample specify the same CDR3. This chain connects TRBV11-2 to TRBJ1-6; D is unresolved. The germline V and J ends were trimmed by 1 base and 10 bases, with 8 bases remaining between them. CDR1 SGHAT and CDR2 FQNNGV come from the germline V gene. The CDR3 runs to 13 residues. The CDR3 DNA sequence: TGTGCCAGCAGCTTAGGAGGGAACTCACCCCTCCACTTT. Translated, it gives CASSLGGNSPLHF.

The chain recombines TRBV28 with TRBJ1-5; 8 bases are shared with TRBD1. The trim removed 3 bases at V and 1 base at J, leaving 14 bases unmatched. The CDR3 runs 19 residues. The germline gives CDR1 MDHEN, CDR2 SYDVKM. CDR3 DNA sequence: TGTGCCAGCAGTTTTGGACAGGGTAGGTGGGGGGAGAGCAATCAGCCCCAGCATTTT. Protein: CASSFGQGRWGESNQPQHF.

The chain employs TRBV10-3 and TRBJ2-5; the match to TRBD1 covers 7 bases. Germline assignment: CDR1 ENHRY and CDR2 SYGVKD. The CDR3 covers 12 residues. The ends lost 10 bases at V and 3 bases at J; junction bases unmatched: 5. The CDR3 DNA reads TGTGCCAGCGGAGACAGGGAAGAGACCCAGTACTTC. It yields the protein CASGDREETQYF.

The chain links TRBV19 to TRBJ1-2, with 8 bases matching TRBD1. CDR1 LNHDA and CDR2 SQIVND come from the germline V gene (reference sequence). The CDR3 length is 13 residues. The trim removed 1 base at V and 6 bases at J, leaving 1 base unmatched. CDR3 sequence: CASSIVQGDGYTF. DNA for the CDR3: TGTGCCAGTAGTATAGTACAGGGGGATGGCTACACCTTC.

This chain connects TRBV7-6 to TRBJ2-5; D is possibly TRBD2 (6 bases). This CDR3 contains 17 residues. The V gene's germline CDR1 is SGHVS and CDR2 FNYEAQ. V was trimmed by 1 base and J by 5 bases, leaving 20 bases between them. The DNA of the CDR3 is TGTGCCAGCAGCTTAGTTTTGATGGAGGGTGTGAGGGAGACCCAGTACTTC. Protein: CASSLVLMEGVRETQYF.

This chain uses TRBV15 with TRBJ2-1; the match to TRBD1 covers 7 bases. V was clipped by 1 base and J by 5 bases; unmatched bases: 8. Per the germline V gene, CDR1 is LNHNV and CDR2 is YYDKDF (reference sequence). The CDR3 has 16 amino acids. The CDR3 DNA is TGTGCCACCAGCAGAGTGTGGACAGGATCAAACAATGAGCAGTTCTTC. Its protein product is CATSRVWTGSNNEQFF.

CDR3 in DNA: TGCGCCAGCAGCTCAAGCGGCGGGGAGCTGTTTTTT. Encoded protein: CASSSSGGELFF. The chain links TRBV5-1 to TRBJ2-2; D is perhaps TRBD2 (5 bases). V lost 3 bases to trimming and J lost 7 bases, with 7 bases between them. Germline V CDR1 and CDR2: SGHRS, YFSETQ. CDR3 length: 12 residues.

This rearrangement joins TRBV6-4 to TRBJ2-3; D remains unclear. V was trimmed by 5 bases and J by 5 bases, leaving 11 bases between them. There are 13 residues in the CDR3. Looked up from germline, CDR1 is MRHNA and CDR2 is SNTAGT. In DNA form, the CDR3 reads TGTGCCAGCAGTCTCGACCAGCTAGATACGCAGTATTTT. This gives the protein CASSLDQLDTQYF.

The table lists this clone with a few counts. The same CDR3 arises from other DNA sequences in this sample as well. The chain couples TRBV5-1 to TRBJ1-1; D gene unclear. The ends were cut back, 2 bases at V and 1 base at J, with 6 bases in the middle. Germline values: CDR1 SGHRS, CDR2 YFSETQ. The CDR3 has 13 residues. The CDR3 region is CASSFTANTEAFF. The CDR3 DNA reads TGCGCCAGCAGCTTTACAGCGAACACTGAAGCTTTCTTT.

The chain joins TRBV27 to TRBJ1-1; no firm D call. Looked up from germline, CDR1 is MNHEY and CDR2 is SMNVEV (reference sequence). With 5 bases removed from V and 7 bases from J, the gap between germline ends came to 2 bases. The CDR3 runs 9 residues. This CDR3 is CASSGEAFF. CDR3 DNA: TGTGCCAGCAGTGGTGAAGCTTTCTTT.